Below, 21 T cell receptor beta chains from the same sample are listed, as sequenced in a study of shared clonotypes between healthy human individuals. Method: immunoSEQ multiplex PCR; TCRdb's copy keeps in-frame clones and lacks some. The top ten hold around 1.8% of the sample, which has hundreds of thousands of clones, around three quarters seen once. Sequencing was done on a sample of memory CD4+ T cells sorted from blood. The subset here: CD45RA-negative fraction. The receptors derive from a woman in her twenties or thirties in good health.

The chain combines TRBV30 with TRBJ1-5; a possible D gene is TRBD1 (5 bases). CDR1 is GTSNPN, CDR2 SVGIG, per germline (reference sequence). V lost 0 bases and J 0 bases, leaving 9 bases between the germline ends. This CDR3 has 15 amino acids. Here the CDR3 DNA reads TGTGCCTGGAGTGTCAAGGGGTATAGCAATCAGCCCCAGCATTTT. It specifies CAWSVKGYSNQPQHF.

This clone has a handful of counts. The chain employs TRBV11-2 and TRBJ2-5; 8 positions agree with TRBD2. The J segment lost 4 bases and the V segment lost 1 base, leaving 2 bases of the junction unmatched. This CDR3 region has 14 residues. The germline CDR1 and CDR2 sequences are SGHAT and FQNNGV. CDR3 in amino acids: CASSLVLAGETQYF. The DNA for the CDR3 is TGTGCCAGCAGCTTAGTCCTAGCGGGAGAGACCCAGTACTTC.

V usage is TRBV29-1 and J usage is TRBJ2-5; the D is unclear. The V gene lost 5 bases and the J gene lost 5 bases, with 15 bases spanning the gap. The germline V gene has CDR1 SQVTM and CDR2 ANQGSEA. The CDR3 contains 13 residues. In nucleotides, the CDR3 is TGCAGCGTTTGGACGGACCTAGGCGAGACCCAGTACTTC. Translated, it gives CSVWTDLGETQYF.

The J gene is TRBJ1-2, the V gene TRBV11-2; D is perhaps TRBD1 (5 bases). The CDR3 is 15 amino acids. V lost 1 base and J lost 7, with 16 bases in between. Germline CDR1 is SGHAT and CDR2 is FQNNGV. CDR3 residues: CASSLVPDKPFGYTF. In DNA, the CDR3 is TGTGCCAGCAGCTTAGTTCCGGACAAACCGTTTGGCTACACCTTC.

This chain joins TRBV20-1 and TRBJ2-3; possibly TRBD1 or TRBD2 for D (6 bases each). Germline V gene sequence: CDR1 DFQATT, CDR2 SNEGSKA (reference sequence). The CDR3 consists of 11 residues. Here the CDR3 reads CSRKGGHTQYF. The DNA of the CDR3 is TGCAGCCGAAAAGGGGGGCACACGCAGTATTTT.

This chain links TRBV11-2 with TRBJ2-2, with D possibly being TRBD1 (6 bases). Trimming cost V 1 base and J 5 bases, with 14 bases left between them. The CDR3 extends over 16 amino acids. The germline V gene has CDR1 SGHAT and CDR2 FQNNGV. DNA of the CDR3: TGTGCCAGCAGCTTAGCCCAGGGGATTTTAACCGGGGAGCTGTTTTTT. Its protein product is CASSLAQGILTGELFF.

J is TRBJ2-5 and V is TRBV11-2; possibly TRBD2 for D (5 bases). Trimming pared 3 bases from V and 2 bases from J, leaving 13 bases between. Germline assignment: CDR1 SGHAT and CDR2 FQNNGV. There are 15 residues in the CDR3. CDR3 sequence: CASSFRGKIQETQYF. The CDR3 DNA reads as TGTGCCAGCAGCTTCAGAGGGAAGATACAAGAGACCCAGTACTTC.

The chain has TRBV30 and TRBJ1-3; D perhaps matches TRBD1 (6 bases). This CDR3 region has 13 residues. The germline CDR1 and CDR2 sequences are GTSNPN and SVGIG (reference sequence). V was trimmed by 7 bases and J by 0 bases, leaving 10 bases between them. Written as DNA, the CDR3 is TGTGCCTTGGACAGTTCCTCTGGAAACACCATATATTTT. Translation gives CALDSSSGNTIYF.

This clone came up once. The J gene is TRBJ1-5, the V gene TRBV5-1; 9 nucleotides match TRBD1. CDR3 length equals 14 residues. J lost 4 bases, V lost 4 bases, and 3 bases had no gene match. Germline values: CDR1 SGHRS, CDR2 YFSETQ. The DNA for the CDR3 is TGCGCCAGCAGCACCGGGACAGGGAATCAGCCCCAGCATTTT. Protein sequence: CASSTGTGNQPQHF.

This clone was seen only a few times. CDR3 amino acids: CASRDTQETQYF. The CDR3 DNA is TGTGCCAGCCGGGACACACAAGAGACCCAGTACTTC. The chain joins TRBV7-6 to TRBJ2-5; TRBD1 is a possible D gene (6 bases). The germline V gene encodes CDR1 SGHVS and CDR2 FNYEAQ. This CDR3 contains 12 residues. Trimming cost V 8 bases and J 2 bases, with 9 bases left between them.

As to this clone: In the same sample, other DNA sequences code for this CDR3. This chain connects TRBV7-9 to TRBJ2-2, with TRBD2 matching over 7 bases. The CDR3 is 14 residues long. In germline, CDR1 is SEHNR, CDR2 FQNEAQ (reference sequence). Germline trimming cut 4 bases from V and 4 bases from J; bases unmatched to any gene: 3. The CDR3 region has the DNA TGTGCCAGCAGCTCTGGGGAGGGCACCGGGGAGCTGTTTTTT. Its translation is CASSSGEGTGELFF.

The chain joins TRBV29-1 to TRBJ1-2, with D unresolved. Germline CDR1 is SQVTM and CDR2 is ANQGSEA. V was trimmed by 4 bases and J by 2 bases, leaving 5 bases between them. This CDR3 is built from 11 residues. Here the CDR3 reads CSVVKNYGYTF. The DNA of the CDR3 is TGCAGCGTTGTAAAAAACTATGGCTACACCTTC.

This clone came up a few times. The rearrangement uses TRBV6-1 and TRBJ2-4; 7 bases are a match to TRBD1. The CDR3 length is 17 residues. With 0 bases clipped from V and 0 bases from J, the junction kept 5 bases outside the gene matches. From germline, CDR1 is MNHNS and CDR2 SASEGT. The CDR3 reads CASSEAWDSIAKNIQYF. CDR3 coding DNA: TGTGCCAGCAGTGAAGCGTGGGACAGTATAGCCAAAAACATTCAGTACTTC.

DNA for the CDR3: TGTGCCAGCAGTAACGCCCAGGGTTATGGCTACACCTTC. Residues: CASSNAQGYGYTF. The rearrangement uses TRBV2 and TRBJ1-2; D perhaps matches TRBD1 (5 bases). The CDR3 is 13 residues long. Germline CDR1 and CDR2: SNHLY and FYNNEI. V was trimmed by 5 bases and J by 5 bases, leaving 12 bases between them.

This clone was counted many times. The J gene is TRBJ2-1, the V gene TRBV7-2; D unclear. Trimming took 5 bases from V and 2 from J, leaving 10 bases between them. This CDR3 is 14 amino acids long. Looked up from germline, CDR1 is SGHTA and CDR2 is FQGNSA. The CDR3 loop is CASSISSTYNEQFF. The CDR3 bases are TGTGCCAGCAGCATAAGTTCCACCTACAATGAGCAGTTCTTC.

The V call is TRBV28, the J call TRBJ2-3; D gene unclear. V was pared by 2 bases and J by 4 bases, with 7 bases between. This CDR3 is built from 13 residues. The V gene's germline CDR1 is MDHEN and CDR2 SYDVKM. The CDR3 nucleotides read TGTGCCAGCAGTTTAAAGGTCCCAGATACGCAGTATTTT. Translating it yields CASSLKVPDTQYF. The full variable domain, rest sourced from reference TRBV28 and TRBJ2-3, is DVKVTQSSRYLVKRTGEKVFLECVQDMDHENMFWYRQDPGLGLRLIYFSYDVKMKEKGDIPEGYSVSREKKERFSLILESASTNQTSMYLCASSLKVPDTQYFGPGTRLTVL.

The chain is built from TRBV13 and TRBJ2-7; D unclear. Between the trimmed V and J ends, which lost 2 bases and 3 bases, there was a span of 8 bases. Looked up from germline, CDR1 is PRHDT and CDR2 is FYEKMQ (reference sequence). The CDR3 spans 13 residues. CDR3 nucleotide sequence: TGTGCCAGCAGCTTACACAAATACTACGAGCAGTACTTC. This translates into CASSLHKYYEQYF. Drawing the rest from reference TRBV13 and TRBJ2-7, the complete variable domain is AAGVIQSPRHLIKEKRETATLKCYPIPRHDTVYWYQQGPGQDPQFLISFYEKMQSDKGSIPDRFSAQQFSDYHSELNMSSLELGDSALYFCASSLHKYYEQYFGPGTRLTVT.

This clone was picked up one time. V and J are TRBV5-1 and TRBJ2-1, with 8 bases lining up with TRBD2. The CDR3 totals 15 residues. CDR1 and CDR2 from the germline V gene are SGHRS and YFSETQ. Losses at the gene ends were 2 bases for V and 9 bases for J; bases not matched to a gene: 10. The CDR3 DNA follows: TGCGCCAGCAGCTTCGGCGGGAGGTATTCGGTTGAGCAGTTCTTC. Protein product: CASSFGGRYSVEQFF.

The gene calls are TRBV27 and TRBJ2-3, with 8 bases aligning to TRBD2. The CDR3 sequence is 16 residues long. The V segment lost 5 bases and the J segment 0 bases; nucleotides outside the gene matches: 7. The germline V gene encodes CDR1 MNHEY and CDR2 SMNVEV (reference sequence). CDR3 amino acids: CASSGLAGGSTDTQYF. The DNA of the CDR3 is TGTGCCAGCAGTGGACTGGCGGGGGGAAGCACAGATACGCAGTATTTT.

A note on this clone: At the DNA level, this CDR3 is encoded by other sequences in the same sample as well. This rearrangement joins TRBV18 to TRBJ2-5; no reliable D call. Trimming removed 2 bases at V and 1 base at J, with 5 bases between. Per germline, CDR1 KGHSH and CDR2 LQKENI. This CDR3 comprises 13 residues. The CDR3 is CASSPNPQETQYF. The CDR3 region has the DNA TGTGCCAGCTCACCAAACCCCCAAGAGACCCAGTACTTC.

The rearrangement joins TRBV9 to TRBJ1-1; D not resolved. Germline-derived CDR1 and CDR2 are SGDLS and YYNGEE. This CDR3 is 13 amino acids long. The V and J ends lost 0 bases and 1 base respectively, with 4 bases between them. The CDR3 DNA reads TGTGCCAGCAGCGTAGGCACGAACACTGAAGCTTTCTTT. Translating gives CASSVGTNTEAFF.